One sample yielded the 30 T cell receptor beta chains listed below, sequenced in a study of blood T cell repertoires in COVID-19. Method: immunoSEQ multiplex PCR; TCRdb's copy keeps in-frame clones and lacks some. Of 200,000 or so clones listed, nearly 85% were seen once; the top ten hold over 5%. The source material was peripheral blood. All receptors come from a woman under 40 with acute or convalescent COVID-19.

This chain joins TRBV6-5 and TRBJ1-2, with TRBD1 as a possible D gene (6 bases). This CDR3 region has 15 residues. The germline CDR1 and CDR2 sequences are MNHEY and SVGAGI. V dropped 7 bases and J dropped 8 bases, with 23 bases sitting between them. This CDR3 is CASISGGTLGGGYTF. The CDR3 DNA reads as TGTGCCAGCATTTCGGGGGGGACACTCGGAGGAGGCTACACCTTC.

The chain combines TRBV7-9 with TRBJ1-3, with D tentatively TRBD1 (6 bases). In germline, CDR1 is SEHNR, CDR2 FQNEAQ (reference sequence). The CDR3 is 15 amino acids. Between the trimmed V and J ends, which lost 1 base and 2 bases, there was a span of 9 bases. Here the CDR3 DNA reads TGTGCCAGCAGCTTAGGGGACATCGCTGGAAACACCATATATTTT. It specifies CASSLGDIAGNTIYF. The full variable domain, in which reference TRBV7-9 and TRBJ1-3 provide the parts outside the CDR3, is DTGVSQNPRHKITKRGQNVTFRCDPISEHNRLYWYRQTLGQGPEFLTYFQNEAQLEKSRLLSDRFSAERPKGSFSTLEIQRTEQGDSAMYLCASSLGDIAGNTIYFGEGSWLTVV.

The genes are TRBV28 and TRBJ1-3; the D gene is possibly TRBD1 (6 bases). From germline, CDR1 is MDHEN and CDR2 SYDVKM. The CDR3 consists of 17 residues. Deletions cut 6 bases from V and 2 bases from J, with 20 bases between. CDR3 loop: CASSTLKRTGPGNTIYF. The DNA for the CDR3 is TGTGCCAGCAGCACGCTCAAAAGAACAGGGCCTGGAAACACCATATATTTT.

The chain uses TRBV15 and TRBJ1-1; tentative D call: TRBD1 (5 bases). Germline V gene lookup returns CDR1 LNHNV and CDR2 YYDKDF (reference sequence). The CDR3 covers 14 residues. V lost 1 base to trimming and J lost 4 bases, with 10 bases between them. In nucleotides, the CDR3 is TGTGCCACCAGCAGAGCGACAGCGAGCACTGAAGCTTTCTTT. Protein: CATSRATASTEAFF.

A few counts support this clone. The chain has TRBV6-1 and TRBJ1-4; TRBD1 aligns across 9 bases. Germline V gene data show CDR1 as MNHNS and CDR2 as SASEGT. Unmatched junction bases numbered 8, after V lost 3 bases and J lost 9 bases. This CDR3 region has 15 residues. Here the CDR3 DNA reads TGTGCCAGCAGTGATGGGACAGGGACTATTAAAAAACTGTTTTTT. Residues: CASSDGTGTIKKLFF.

The chain carries TRBV7-2 and TRBJ1-6; D gene unclear. With 1 base removed from V and 10 bases from J, the gap between germline ends came to 5 bases. Germline CDR1 and CDR2: SGHTA and FQGNSA. The CDR3 has 12 amino acids. The CDR3: CASSLGSSPLHF. CDR3 bases: TGTGCCAGCAGCTTAGGAAGCTCACCCCTCCACTTT. The full variable domain, with the rest looked up from reference TRBV7-2 and TRBJ1-6, is GAGVSQSPSNKVTEKGKDVELRCDPISGHTALYWYRQSLGQGLEFLIYFQGNSAPDKSGLPSDRFSAERTGGSVSTLTIQRTQQEDSAVYLCASSLGSSPLHFGNGTRLTVT.

This clone showed up just a few times. The chain uses TRBV19 and TRBJ1-4; D gene ambiguous. This CDR3 has 14 residues. V was pared by 5 bases and J by 0 bases, with 7 bases between. The germline CDR1 and CDR2 sequences are LNHDA and SQIVND (reference sequence). The chain's CDR3 is CASSGFATNEKLFF. The CDR3 DNA is TGTGCCAGTAGTGGCTTTGCAACTAATGAAAAACTGTTTTTT.

For the CDR3, the DNA is TGTGCCTGGAGAAGCGGCAATGGCTACACCTTC. This sequence encodes CAWRSGNGYTF. The chain carries TRBV30 and TRBJ1-2; D not certain. This CDR3 comprises 11 residues. Germline V gene sequence: CDR1 GTSNPN, CDR2 SVGIG (reference sequence). V lost 3 bases and J 6 bases, leaving 8 bases between the germline ends.

The chain employs TRBV6-5 and TRBJ1-2; D is uncertain. Trimming pared 4 bases from V and 4 bases from J, leaving 13 bases between. CDR1 is MNHEY, CDR2 SVGAGI, per germline. CDR3 length: 14 amino acids. CDR3 in DNA: TGTGCCAGCAGTTCAGGCGGCCGGGGCTATGGCTACACCTTC. Translating it yields CASSSGGRGYGYTF.

The chain combines TRBV19 with TRBJ2-3, with D hard to call. Trimming stripped 7 bases from V and 2 bases from J, with 13 bases between. This CDR3 contains 14 residues. Looked up from germline, CDR1 is LNHDA and CDR2 is SQIVND (reference sequence). CDR3 region: CASTSGGHTDTQYF. The CDR3 DNA is TGTGCCAGTACCTCTGGCGGCCACACAGATACGCAGTATTTT.

The chain has TRBV6-4 and TRBJ2-1; tentative D call: TRBD1 (6 bases). In germline, CDR1 is MRHNA, CDR2 SNTAGT. CDR3 length: 15 residues. The V end lost 2 bases, the J end lost 4 bases, and 12 bases lay between the germline ends. The CDR3 DNA reads as TGTGCCAGCAGTGACGAATCGGGACATTACAATGAGCAGTTCTTC. This sequence encodes CASSDESGHYNEQFF.

A single count supports this clone. This chain joins TRBV5-1 and TRBJ2-7; tentative D call: TRBD2 (7 bases). Trimming removed 0 bases at V and 6 bases at J, with 10 bases between. Germline CDR1 and CDR2: SGHRS and YFSETQ. This CDR3 comprises 13 residues. The CDR3 nucleotides read TGCGCCAGCAGCTTGGTGGGGGGGCTCGAGCAGTACTTC. As protein: CASSLVGGLEQYF.

The rearrangement uses TRBV27 and TRBJ2-1; 10 bases agree with TRBD2. The V and J ends lost 6 bases and 4 bases, in that order; junction bases with no gene match: 3. CDR3 length equals 14 residues. Looked up from germline, CDR1 is MNHEY and CDR2 is SMNVEV (reference sequence). The CDR3 loop reads CASRLAGPYNEQFF. CDR3 nucleotides: TGTGCCAGCAGACTAGCGGGACCTTACAATGAGCAGTTCTTC.

Remarks on this clone: The sample has other DNA sequences that encode this CDR3 too. The V gene is TRBV5-6, the J gene TRBJ2-4; TRBD1 matches at 9 bases. The length of the CDR3 is 15 residues. Germline CDR1 reads SGHDT; CDR2 reads YYEEEE. The junction had 6 bases not matched to a gene; V was cut back by 2 bases and J by 6 bases. The CDR3 protein is CASSLTTGGRNIQYF. For the CDR3, the DNA is TGTGCCAGCAGCTTAACGACAGGGGGGAGAAACATTCAGTACTTC. Together with reference TRBV5-6 and TRBJ2-4, the CDR3 gives the full variable domain: DAGVTQSPTHLIKTRGQQVTLRCSPKSGHDTVSWYQQALGQGPQFIFQYYEEEERQRGNFPDRFSGHQFPNYSSELNVNALLLGDSALYLCASSLTTGGRNIQYFGAGTRLSVL.

The chain carries TRBV4-1 and TRBJ1-3, with a weak D call TRBD1 (5 bases). Germline V lookup: CDR1 MGHRA, CDR2 YSYEKL. V gave up 6 bases and J gave up 1 base, with 10 bases separating them. The CDR3 sequence is 14 residues long. CDR3 loop: CASRAQGSGNTIYF. For the CDR3, the DNA is TGCGCCAGCAGGGCCCAGGGATCTGGAAACACCATATATTTT.

V is TRBV3-1 (or the pseudogene TRBV3-2) and J is TRBJ1-4, with 10 bases aligning to TRBD1. The germline CDR1 and CDR2 sequences are LGHDT and YNNKEL (reference sequence). The junction had 15 bases not matched to a gene; V was cut back by 2 bases and J by 6 bases. This CDR3 region has 19 residues. The CDR3 region has the DNA TGTGCCAGCAGCCAACTACCGGGACAGGGGACTATATCGGATGAAAAACTGTTTTTT. Residues: CASSQLPGQGTISDEKLFF.

The rearrangement uses TRBV5-6 and TRBJ1-2, with D possibly matching TRBD1 (6 bases). Trimming stripped 5 bases from V and 4 bases from J, with 12 bases between. CDR3 length: 13 residues. Per the germline V gene, CDR1 is SGHDT and CDR2 is YYEEEE. CDR3 residues: CASRGDTAYGYTF. The CDR3 DNA sequence: TGTGCCAGCAGGGGGGACACAGCCTATGGCTACACCTTC.

This clone was counted a single time. The chain couples TRBV7-2 to TRBJ2-5; TRBD2 might be the D (6 bases). The CDR3 is 15 amino acids. The germline V gene encodes CDR1 SGHTA and CDR2 FQGNSA. The ends were cut back, 3 bases at V and 4 bases at J, with 15 bases in the middle. The chain's CDR3 is CASSFSGYRGETQYF. CDR3 coding DNA: TGTGCCAGCAGCTTTAGCGGCTATAGGGGAGAGACCCAGTACTTC. The variable domain in full, with the rest retrieved from reference TRBV7-2 and TRBJ2-5, is GAGVSQSPSNKVTEKGKDVELRCDPISGHTALYWYRQSLGQGLEFLIYFQGNSAPDKSGLPSDRFSAERTGGSVSTLTIQRTQQEDSAVYLCASSFSGYRGETQYFGPGTRLLVL.

The chain uses TRBV6-6 and TRBJ1-5; no firm D call. The CDR3 consists of 16 residues. CDR1 is MNHNY and CDR2 is SVGAGI in the germline V gene (reference sequence). V lost 6 bases and J lost 1, with 16 bases in between. Here the CDR3 reads CASSQLQITSNQPQHF. DNA of the CDR3: TGTGCCAGCAGCCAACTCCAAATTACGAGCAATCAGCCCCAGCATTTT.

The chain has TRBV30 and TRBJ2-7; 12 nucleotides match TRBD2. The CDR3 has 14 amino acids. Germline loops: CDR1 GTSNPN, CDR2 SVGIG (reference sequence). V dropped 1 base and J dropped 2; count of bases not matched to a gene: 0. The CDR3 region has the DNA TGTGCCTGGAGTGGGACTAGCGGGGCCTACGAGCAGTACTTC. It encodes CAWSGTSGAYEQYF.

This clone was seen a few times. The chain joins TRBV27 to TRBJ2-1; 7 bases align to TRBD2. CDR3 size: 14 residues. CDR1 and CDR2 from the germline V gene are MNHEY and SMNVEV (reference sequence). Germline trimming cut 7 bases from V and 9 bases from J; bases unmatched to any gene: 12. The CDR3 DNA is TGTGCCAGCACCACCCACCGGGGGGTAAGTGAGCAGTTCTTC. This sequence encodes CASTTHRGVSEQFF.

The rearrangement joins TRBV4-1 to TRBJ1-2; D is possibly TRBD1 (5 bases). The CDR3 is 14 residues long. Germline V CDR1 and CDR2: MGHRA, YSYEKL. V was trimmed by 7 bases and J by 4 bases, leaving 16 bases between them. DNA of the CDR3: TGCGCCAGCACCAAAGAGGTCGGGGGCTATGGCTACACCTTC. Encoded protein: CASTKEVGGYGYTF.

This sequence joins TRBV5-6 and TRBJ2-7; no firm D call. Germline assignment: CDR1 SGHDT and CDR2 YYEEEE. The CDR3 totals 14 residues. V lost 6 bases to trimming and J lost 4 bases, with 17 bases between them. Here the CDR3 reads CASTSISDAYEQYF. CDR3 DNA sequence: TGTGCCAGCACCTCCATCAGCGACGCGTACGAGCAGTACTTC.

This clone occurred once. The gene calls are TRBV27 and TRBJ2-5, with TRBD2 matching over 11 bases. The CDR3 is 15 amino acids. Losses at the gene ends were 7 bases for V and 2 bases for J; bases not matched to a gene: 6. CDR1 is MNHEY and CDR2 is SMNVEV in the germline V gene (reference sequence). CDR3 DNA sequence: TGTGCCAGCAACCCCGGGACTAGCGGACAAGAGACCCAGTACTTC. Translation: CASNPGTSGQETQYF.

V is TRBV12-3 or TRBV12-4 and J is TRBJ1-1, with TRBD1 matching 12 bases. V was pared by 5 bases and J by 14 bases, with 9 bases of the junction left unmatched. This CDR3 is built from 13 residues. In DNA, the CDR3 is TGTGCCAGCAGTCAACCCGGGACAGGGGGCACATTCTTT. Protein sequence: CASSQPGTGGTFF.

For this clone: Other DNA sequences within the sample encode an identical CDR3. V is TRBV27 and J is TRBJ2-3, with 12 bases aligning to TRBD2. CDR3 length equals 15 residues. The junction had 2 bases not matched to a gene; V was cut back by 3 bases and J by 4 bases. The germline V gene encodes CDR1 MNHEY and CDR2 SMNVEV (reference sequence). The CDR3: CASSLTSGGADTQYF. CDR3 DNA: TGTGCCAGCAGTTTGACTAGCGGGGGCGCAGATACGCAGTATTTT.

The gene calls are TRBV24-1 and TRBJ2-5, with 7 bases aligning to TRBD2. V lost 7 bases, J lost 5 bases, and 3 bases stayed unmatched. This CDR3 has 12 residues. Germline lookup yields CDR1 KGHDR and CDR2 SFDVKD. Written as DNA, the CDR3 is TGTGCCACCAGCGGGAGGCGGGAGACCCAGTACTTC. Translated, it gives CATSGRRETQYF.

V gene TRBV6-1 combines with J gene TRBJ1-1; a weak D match, TRBD1 (5 bases). V was pared by 2 bases and J by 7 bases, with 17 bases between. The CDR3 totals 15 residues. Germline lookup yields CDR1 MNHNS and CDR2 SASEGT. The CDR3: CASSEREDSGGEAFF. The DNA for the CDR3 is TGTGCCAGCAGTGAACGGGAAGACTCGGGGGGTGAAGCTTTCTTT.

The genes are TRBV7-6 and TRBJ2-7, with a tentative D call TRBD1 (6 bases). The germline V and J ends were trimmed by 5 bases and 3 bases, with 14 bases remaining between them. The germline gives CDR1 SGHVS, CDR2 FNYEAQ. This CDR3 contains 14 residues. The chain's CDR3 is CASSQETGNYEQYF. CDR3 coding DNA: TGTGCCAGCAGCCAAGAGACAGGCAACTACGAGCAGTACTTC.

The rearrangement joins TRBV14 to TRBJ2-1; 10 nucleotides align to TRBD2. V dropped 1 base and J dropped 8; count of bases not matched to a gene: 11. CDR1 is SGHDN, CDR2 FVKESK, per germline. CDR3 length equals 17 residues. DNA of the CDR3: TGTGCCAGCAGCCAAGCCCGGGGCACTAGCGGGATCGATGAGCAGTTCTTC. The encoded protein is CASSQARGTSGIDEQFF. Looking up the rest from reference TRBV14 and TRBJ2-1 gives the full variable domain: EAGVTQFPSHSVIEKGQTVTLRCDPISGHDNLYWYRRVMGKEIKFLLHFVKESKQDESGMPNNRFLAERTGGTYSTLKVQPAELEDSGVYFCASSQARGTSGIDEQFFGPGTRLTVL.